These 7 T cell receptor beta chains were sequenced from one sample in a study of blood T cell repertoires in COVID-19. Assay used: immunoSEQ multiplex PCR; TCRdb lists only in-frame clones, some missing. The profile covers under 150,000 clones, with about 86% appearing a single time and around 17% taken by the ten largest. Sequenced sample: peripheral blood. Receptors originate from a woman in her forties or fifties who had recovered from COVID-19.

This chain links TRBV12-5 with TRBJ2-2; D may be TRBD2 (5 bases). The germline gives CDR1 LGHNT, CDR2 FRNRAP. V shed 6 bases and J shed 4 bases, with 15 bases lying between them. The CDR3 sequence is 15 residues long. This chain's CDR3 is CASGSGSLGTGELFF. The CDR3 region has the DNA TGTGCTAGTGGATCGGGGAGTCTAGGCACCGGGGAGCTGTTTTTT.

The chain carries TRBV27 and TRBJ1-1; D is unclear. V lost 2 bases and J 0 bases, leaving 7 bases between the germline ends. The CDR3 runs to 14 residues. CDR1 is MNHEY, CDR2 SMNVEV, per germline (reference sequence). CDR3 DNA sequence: TGTGCCAGCAGTTTAAACAGATTGAACACTGAAGCTTTCTTT. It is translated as CASSLNRLNTEAFF.

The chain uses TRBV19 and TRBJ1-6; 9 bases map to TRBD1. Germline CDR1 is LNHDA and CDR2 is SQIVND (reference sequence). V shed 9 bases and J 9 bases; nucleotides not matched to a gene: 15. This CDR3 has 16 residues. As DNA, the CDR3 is TGTGCCAGCGGCAAATCACAGGGGGCGGTCGGTTCACCCCTCCACTTT. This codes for CASGKSQGAVGSPLHF.

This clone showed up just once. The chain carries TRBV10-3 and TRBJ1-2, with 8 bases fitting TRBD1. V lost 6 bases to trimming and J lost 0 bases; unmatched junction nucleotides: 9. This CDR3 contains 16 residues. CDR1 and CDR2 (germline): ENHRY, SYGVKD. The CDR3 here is CAISAGTGQANYGYTF. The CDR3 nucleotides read TGTGCCATCAGCGCAGGGACAGGCCAAGCTAACTATGGCTACACCTTC.

CDR3 amino acids: CASSDSREVKDNEQFF. For the CDR3, the DNA is TGTGCCAGCAGCGACTCCCGGGAAGTAAAGGACAATGAGCAGTTCTTC. This rearrangement joins TRBV7-7 to TRBJ2-1, with D tentatively TRBD2 (5 bases). Germline V CDR1 and CDR2: SSHAT, FNYEAQ (reference sequence). Trimming stripped 5 bases from V and 5 bases from J, with 19 bases between. The CDR3 is made up of 16 amino acids.

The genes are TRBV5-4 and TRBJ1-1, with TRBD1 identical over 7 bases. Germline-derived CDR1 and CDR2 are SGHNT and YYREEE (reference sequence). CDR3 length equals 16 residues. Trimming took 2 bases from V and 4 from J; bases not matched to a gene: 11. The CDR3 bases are TGTGCCAGCAGCTTAGGGGGCGAGGAAATGGGCACTGAAGCTTTCTTT. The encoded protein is CASSLGGEEMGTEAFF.

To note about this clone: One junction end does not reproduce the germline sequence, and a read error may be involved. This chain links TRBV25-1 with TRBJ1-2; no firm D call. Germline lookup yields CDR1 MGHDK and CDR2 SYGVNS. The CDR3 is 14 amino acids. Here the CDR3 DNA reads TGTGCCAGCAGTGAATCGGGAATTCAATCTTACGCTCTGTTC. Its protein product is CASSESGIQSYALF.